The rows below give T cell receptor beta chains drawn from one sample of a study of blood T cell repertoires in COVID-19. Profiling relied on immunoSEQ multiplex PCR, and the TCRdb table lists in-frame clones only, not all of them. This table holds more than 150,000 clones, 80% found once. The sample taken for sequencing was PBMCs or T cells enriched from blood (not recorded which). Every receptor here comes from a man in his fifties or sixties who had been exposed to COVID-19. Each CDR3 is given with its conserved first and last residue. Fields, in order: clone size, J gene, D gene, V gene, CDR3 DNA, CDR3 protein. The D gene is left open where the match is weak. The size field is filled for only some rows; it gives once, few, many or a size class.

>-|TRBJ2-7|-|TRBV29-1
TGCAGCGTCCGGGTGACGATCTACGAGCAGTACTTC
CSVRVTIYEQYF
>-|TRBJ2-7|-|TRBV4-3
TGCGCCAGCAGCCAAGACGGCGCGGGAAGCTCCTACGAGCAGTACTTC
CASSQDGAGSSYEQYF
>once|TRBJ2-2|TRBD2|TRBV5-8
TGTGCCAGCACCCTGAGGGAACTAGCGGGATATACCGGGGAGCTGTTTTTT
CASTLRELAGYTGELFF
>-|TRBJ1-3|TRBD1|TRBV30
TGTGCCTGGAGGGGACAGTCGAGCTCTGGAAACACCATATATTTT
CAWRGQSSSGNTIYF
>-|TRBJ2-3|-|TRBV14
TGTGCCAGCTCATCCCTTGGTAGCGGTAGTAGCACAGATACGCAGTATTTT
CASSSLGSGSSTDTQYF
>-|TRBJ1-3|TRBD1|TRBV11-3
TGTGCCAGCAGCCCGGGACAGGGCTCTGGAAACACCATATATTTT
CASSPGQGSGNTIYF
>-|TRBJ1-5|-|TRBV28
TGTGCCAGCACCGAAGGACAGTGGGATCAGCCCCAGCATTTT
CASTEGQWDQPQHF
>-|TRBJ1-5|-|TRBV19
TGTGCCAGTAAAGGTAATGTCCGGGGAGGGAACCGTCAGCCCCAGCATTTT
CASKGNVRGGNRQPQHF
>-|TRBJ2-2|TRBD2|TRBV18
TGTGCCAGCTCGCCGACTAGCGGGAGGGCCGCGAACACCGGGGAGCTGTTTTTT
CASSPTSGRAANTGELFF
>few|TRBJ1-5|-|TRBV19
TGTGCCAGTAGTGAGAGAGCGTCGGCTGGGAGATATCAGCCCCAGCATTTT
CASSERASAGRYQPQHF
>-|TRBJ1-2|-|TRBV12-3/TRBV12-4
TGTGCCAGCAGCCCATCGACGGGGTATGGCTACACCTTC
CASSPSTGYGYTF
>-|TRBJ1-1|TRBD1|TRBV10-2
TGCGCCAGCAGGGAGGGGGCGCGGAGCACTGAAGCTTTCTTT
CASREGARSTEAFF
>-|TRBJ2-1|-|TRBV11-3
TGTGCCAGCAGCTTAGTCGCAGGAGGCGGGATTTTCAATGAGCAGTTCTTC
CASSLVAGGGIFNEQFF
>-|TRBJ2-7|TRBD1|TRBV30
TGTGCCGGCGACAGGGGCAACTACGAGCAGTACTTC
CAGDRGNYEQYF
>few|TRBJ1-5|-|TRBV7-8
TGTGCCAGCAGCTTAGGATGGGAGGGACAGCCCCAGCATTTT
CASSLGWEGQPQHF
>-|TRBJ1-1|-|TRBV6-5
TGTGCCAGCAGTTCCCTAGGGGCCAACACTGAAGCTTTCTTT
CASSSLGANTEAFF
>few|TRBJ2-5|TRBD1|TRBV7-2
TGTGCCAGCAGTCCCGGACAGGGCAGGAAGACCCAGTACTTC
CASSPGQGRKTQYF
>-|TRBJ1-1|TRBD1|TRBV5-1
TGCGCCAGCCTCGCGACGCCCGGGACAGGGATTGAAGCTTTCTTT
CASLATPGTGIEAFF
>once|TRBJ2-7|-|TRBV29-1
TGCAGCGTTGGTCCCAGGATTAGCTCCTACGAGCAGTACTTC
CSVGPRISSYEQYF
>-|TRBJ2-3|TRBD2|TRBV27
TGTGCCAGCAGTCCAAGGACTAGCGGGAGGAGCACAGATACGCAGTATTTT
CASSPRTSGRSTDTQYF
>-|TRBJ1-2|-|TRBV7-9
TGTGCCAGCAGCTTAGCGGGACACTCGGATGGCTACACCTTC
CASSLAGHSDGYTF
>-|TRBJ2-1|-|TRBV4-1
TGCGCCAGCAGCCAAGCGTGGACAAAGGATGAGCAGTTCTTC
CASSQAWTKDEQFF
>-|TRBJ1-5|TRBD1|TRBV2
TGTGCCAGCAGCACAGGGGCTGGTAGGAATCAGCCCCAGCATTTT
CASSTGAGRNQPQHF
>-|TRBJ2-5|-|TRBV9
TGTGCCAGCAGCGCAGAAGAACAGGGAGCAGAGACCCAGTACTTC
CASSAEEQGAETQYF
>once|TRBJ1-5|-|TRBV9
TGTGCCAGCAGCCCAACAGGGAATCAGCCCCAGCATTTT
CASSPTGNQPQHF
>few|TRBJ2-7|TRBD1|TRBV19
TGTGCCAGTAGCTTCTTGACAGGGGGCGGCGAGCAGTACTTC
CASSFLTGGGEQYF
>-|TRBJ1-4|TRBD1|TRBV3-1/TRBV3-2
TGTGCCAGCAGCGCTCAGGGGGTTGGGGATGAAAAACTGTTTTTT
CASSAQGVGDEKLFF
>-|TRBJ2-2|TRBD2|TRBV9
TGTGCCAGCACTCTAGCGGTTACCGGGGAGCTGTTTTTT
CASTLAVTGELFF
>few|TRBJ1-1|-|TRBV19
TGTGCCAGTAGTCCTGCCTCACCGGGGAACACTGAAGCTTTCTTT
CASSPASPGNTEAFF
>-|TRBJ1-3|TRBD1|TRBV15
TGTGCCACCAGCACAAACGTGGACAGGGGCCAGAGGACTGGAAACACCATATATTTT
CATSTNVDRGQRTGNTIYF
>-|TRBJ1-4|-|TRBV27
TGTGCCAGCTCTACCGCCAGGGCTAATAGGGAAAAACTGTTTTTT
CASSTARANREKLFF
>many|TRBJ1-2|TRBD1|TRBV24-1
TGTGCCACCAGCCTGACAGGGTGGGATGGCTACACCTTC
CATSLTGWDGYTF
>-|TRBJ2-7|TRBD1|TRBV7-9
TGTGCCAGCAGTCGTACAGGGGAGTTCTACGAGCAGTACTTC
CASSRTGEFYEQYF
>-|TRBJ2-4|-|TRBV29-1
TGCAGCGCTGGGTCGGGGATGAACAACATTCAGTACTTC
CSAGSGMNNIQYF
>-|TRBJ1-2|-|TRBV9
TGTGCCAGCAGCGTAGCTCCCCAGGGTGCCGAATATGGCTACACCTTC
CASSVAPQGAEYGYTF
>-|TRBJ2-1|TRBD2|TRBV4-2
TGTGCCAGCAGCCAAGACGGGGCAGCTAGCGGGAGAATGTCCTACAATGAGCAGTTCTTC
CASSQDGAASGRMSYNEQFF
>-|TRBJ2-1|-|TRBV2
TGTGCCAGCAGTGTCAAGAGGAGCTCCTACAATGAGCAGTTCTTC
CASSVKRSSYNEQFF
>-|TRBJ2-3|TRBD1|TRBV27
TGTGCCAGCAGGGAACAGGGGTCAGATACGCAGTATTTT
CASREQGSDTQYF
>-|TRBJ2-7|TRBD2|TRBV24-1
TGTGCCACCAGTGATGGGACTAGCGGGAGCAGATACGAGCAGTACTTC
CATSDGTSGSRYEQYF
>-|TRBJ1-4|-|TRBV5-6
TGTGCCAGCAGCTTGGGAGTCGTTCCCTCTTATAATGAAAAACTGTTTTTT
CASSLGVVPSYNEKLFF
>-|TRBJ2-3|TRBD1|TRBV5-4
TGTGCCAGCAGCTTGGGGACAGGGGGCACAGATACGCAGTATTTT
CASSLGTGGTDTQYF
>many|TRBJ2-2|TRBD1|TRBV9
TGTGCCAGCAGCGTGGGCATCAGGGGGAGCGCCGGGGAGCTGTTTTTT
CASSVGIRGSAGELFF
>few|TRBJ1-6|-|TRBV30
TGTGCCTGGAGTGCCTCCCTCTATAATTCACCCCTCCACTTT
CAWSASLYNSPLHF
>-|TRBJ1-2|-|TRBV19
TGTGCCACCCTAAAATCAGGAAACTATGGCTACACCTTC
CATLKSGNYGYTF
>-|TRBJ2-1|-|TRBV12-2
TGTGCAAGTCGCTTCCCCCCATTGGGGACTAGCGGGAGTTCAAACAATGAGCAGTTCTTC
CASRFPPLGTSGSSNNEQFF
>-|TRBJ1-1|-|TRBV28
TGTGCCAGCAGTTTATGGGGCAGACAGACTGTGAACACTGAAGCTTTCTTT
CASSLWGRQTVNTEAFF
>many|TRBJ2-1|-|TRBV4-2
TGTGCCAGCGGACACTATAGCTCCTACAATGAGCAGTTCTTC
CASGHYSSYNEQFF
>-|TRBJ2-1|TRBD1|TRBV27
TGTGCCAGCAAGGGACAGCCTCACAATGAGCAGTTCTTC
CASKGQPHNEQFF
>few|TRBJ2-7|-|TRBV12-3/TRBV12-4
TGTGCCAGCAGTTTTGACAGCCTCGAGCAGTACTTC
CASSFDSLEQYF
>-|TRBJ1-2|TRBD1|TRBV29-1
TGCAGCGTTTTACAGGGGGAGAGCTATGGCTACACCTTC
CSVLQGESYGYTF
>-|TRBJ2-7|-|TRBV20-1
TGCAGTGCCCCGTTGTCAGGCGAGCAGTACTTC
CSAPLSGEQYF
>-|TRBJ2-7|TRBD1|TRBV7-9
TGTGCCAGCAGCTCAATGAGGGACAGGAGTGGGTTGGCGGGCGAGCAGTACTTC
CASSSMRDRSGLAGEQYF
>-|TRBJ1-6|-|TRBV7-3
TGTGCCAGCAGCCCAGGAAATTCACCCCTCCACTTT
CASSPGNSPLHF
>-|TRBJ2-1|TRBD2|TRBV18
TGTGCCAGCTCACCAGTTAGCGGGTCCGCCTACAATGAGCAGTTCTTC
CASSPVSGSAYNEQFF
>-|TRBJ1-5|-|TRBV6-2/TRBV6-3
TGTGCCAGCAGTTACTCGAGTGGCAATCAGCCCCAGCATTTT
CASSYSSGNQPQHF
>once|TRBJ1-2|TRBD1|TRBV12-3/TRBV12-4
TGTGCCAGCAGTTCGACAGGGAAGTATGGCTACACCTTC
CASSSTGKYGYTF
>-|TRBJ1-2|TRBD1|TRBV5-4
TGTGCCAGCAGCCCCCCGGGACAGCAAAACTATGGCTACACCTTC
CASSPPGQQNYGYTF